The 20 T cell receptor beta chains listed next were all sequenced from one sample in a study of blood T cell repertoires in COVID-19. The assay was immunoSEQ multiplex PCR, and TCRdb's table has in-frame clones only and misses some. The table has approximately 150,000 clones, approximately 85% seen once. The specimen sequenced was peripheral blood. Every receptor here comes from a man in his forties with acute or convalescent COVID-19.

V usage is TRBV6-5 and J usage is TRBJ1-2, with 7 bases aligning to TRBD1. J lost 3 bases, V lost 6 bases, and 7 bases had no gene match. The CDR3 sequence is 14 residues long. In germline, CDR1 is MNHEY, CDR2 SVGAGI. The CDR3 protein is CASRRQGGDYGYTF. The CDR3 DNA reads TGTGCCAGCAGGAGACAGGGTGGGGACTATGGCTACACCTTC.

The rearrangement links TRBV11-2 to TRBJ1-5, with no clear D. The CDR3 has 13 residues. Germline values: CDR1 SGHAT, CDR2 FQNNGV. V lost 5 bases, J lost 7 bases, and 12 bases lay in between. The CDR3 sequence: CASSQSTDQPQHF. Here the CDR3 DNA reads TGTGCCAGCAGCCAAAGTACAGACCAGCCCCAGCATTTT.

The chain couples TRBV28 to TRBJ1-2, with D possibly being TRBD1 (6 bases). The CDR3 is 13 residues long. The ends were cut back, 5 bases at V and 7 bases at J, with 14 bases in the middle. Germline loops: CDR1 MDHEN, CDR2 SYDVKM. The CDR3 loop reads CASSTGPGGGYTF. For the CDR3, the DNA is TGTGCCAGCAGTACAGGGCCGGGTGGTGGCTACACCTTC.

The genes are TRBV5-6 and TRBJ1-4; TRBD1 agrees at 8 bases. Trimming took 2 bases from V and 1 from J; bases not matched to a gene: 4. The CDR3 spans 16 residues. The V gene's germline CDR1 is SGHDT and CDR2 YYEEEE. For the CDR3, the DNA is TGTGCCAGCAGCTTTTCAGGGGGCGTAACTAATGAAAAACTGTTTTTT. Translating gives CASSFSGGVTNEKLFF.

This clone was detected only a few times. The chain recombines TRBV7-6 with TRBJ2-7; tentatively, D is TRBD2 (5 bases). V was cut by 1 base and J by 1 base, with 11 bases left in between. This CDR3 region has 15 residues. CDR1 and CDR2 from the germline V gene are SGHVS and FNYEAQ. The DNA for the CDR3 is TGTGCCAGCAGCTTAGGGAAACTAGGTTCCTACGAGCAGTACTTC. It encodes CASSLGKLGSYEQYF.

The V call is TRBV13, the J call TRBJ1-2; perhaps TRBD1 as D (5 bases). The germline V gene has CDR1 PRHDT and CDR2 FYEKMQ (reference sequence). V was shortened by 8 bases and J by 4 bases, with 11 bases between the two germline ends. The CDR3 is 12 residues long. This CDR3 reads CASRTGIYGYTF. CDR3 bases: TGTGCCAGCCGAACAGGCATCTATGGCTACACCTTC.

V usage is TRBV7-8 and J usage is TRBJ1-3; no reliable D call. The CDR3 runs to 14 residues. Trimming removed 2 bases from V and 0 bases from J, with 5 bases in between. The V gene's germline CDR1 is SGHVS and CDR2 FQNEAQ. The CDR3 protein is CASSLLDSGNTIYF. For the CDR3, the DNA is TGTGCCAGCAGCTTATTAGACTCTGGAAACACCATATATTTT.

The chain links TRBV7-2 to TRBJ2-7; possibly TRBD2 for D (6 bases). V lost 1 base and J lost 5, with 12 bases in between. Germline CDR1 is SGHTA and CDR2 is FQGNSA. This CDR3 is built from 14 residues. CDR3 region: CASSLVGGPNEQYF. The CDR3 DNA reads TGTGCCAGCAGCTTAGTCGGGGGTCCCAACGAGCAGTACTTC.

The rearrangement joins TRBV5-4 to TRBJ1-6; no clear D. Germline lookup yields CDR1 SGHNT and CDR2 YYREEE (reference sequence). V lost 4 bases and J lost 0, with 11 bases in between. This CDR3 is 16 amino acids long. In DNA form, the CDR3 reads TGTGCCAGCAGCGCTCCCGGGAGCTCCTATAATTCACCCCTCCACTTT. Translating gives CASSAPGSSYNSPLHF. Supplemented by reference TRBV5-4 and TRBJ1-6, the full variable domain reads ETGVTQSPTHLIKTRGQQVTLRCSSQSGHNTVSWYQQALGQGPQFIFQYYREEENGRGNFPPRFSGLQFPNYSSELNVNALELDDSALYLCASSAPGSSYNSPLHFGNGTRLTVT.

The chain couples TRBV6-2 or TRBV6-3 to TRBJ1-2; perhaps TRBD1 as D (5 bases). Trimming took off 5 bases at V and 1 base at J, with 8 bases between the two ends. Germline V lookup: CDR1 MNHEY, CDR2 SVGEGT. The CDR3 is 13 amino acids. The CDR3 DNA reads TGTGCCAGCAGTCGCGACAGTAACTATGGCTACACCTTC. Residues: CASSRDSNYGYTF.

This clone appeared a few times. J is TRBJ1-2 and V is TRBV19, with TRBD1 identical over 10 bases. The J segment lost 8 bases and the V segment lost 3 bases, leaving 6 bases of the junction unmatched. CDR1 and CDR2 (germline): LNHDA, SQIVND (reference sequence). CDR3 length equals 14 residues. Here the CDR3 DNA reads TGTGCCAGTAGTATTCGACAGGGGGCTAGAGGCTACACCTTC. Translation: CASSIRQGARGYTF.

About this clone itself: Sequence at one end of the junction differs from germline and may be a read error. V gene TRBV7-7 combines with J gene TRBJ2-1, with D perhaps matching TRBD2 (7 bases). This CDR3 is built from 15 residues. CDR1 SSHAT and CDR2 FNYEAQ come from the germline V gene (reference sequence). DNA for the CDR3: TGTGCTAGCAGCTTAGCGCATGGGGGCGGGGGTGAGCAGTTCTTC. It specifies CASSLAHGGGGEQFF. Variable domain in full (rest from reference TRBV7-7 and TRBJ2-1): GAGVSQSPRYKVTKRGQDVTLRCDPISSHATLYWYQQALGQGPEFLTYFNYEAQPDKSGLPSDRFSAERPEGSISTLTIQRTEQRDSAMYRCASSLAHGGGGEQFFGPGTRLTVL.

The rearrangement joins TRBV29-1 to TRBJ1-4, with a tentative D call TRBD1 (5 bases). Germline V lookup: CDR1 SQVTM, CDR2 ANQGSEA. The CDR3 contains 13 residues. Trimming cost V 8 bases and J 0 bases, with 10 bases left between them. For the CDR3, the DNA is TGCAGCATGACAGATGCAACTAATGAAAAACTGTTTTTT. As protein: CSMTDATNEKLFF.

This rearrangement joins TRBV5-4 to TRBJ1-2, with a weak D call TRBD1 (6 bases). Germline CDR1 is SGHNT and CDR2 is YYREEE (reference sequence). The CDR3 length is 15 residues. The V gene lost 0 bases and the J gene lost 7 bases, with 16 bases spanning the gap. The DNA for the CDR3 is TGTGCCAGCAGCTTGGCCTCAGCGGGGGGCCGTGGCTACACCTTC. Translation gives CASSLASAGGRGYTF.

This clone was detected once. The rearrangement joins TRBV6-2 or TRBV6-3 to TRBJ1-3; no definite D call. Germline V gene lookup returns CDR1 MNHEY and CDR2 SVGEGT. V lost 2 bases and J 0 bases, leaving 17 bases between the germline ends. This CDR3 is 18 amino acids long. This chain's CDR3 is CASSYPPWESTSGNTIYF. The CDR3 nucleotides read TGTGCCAGCAGTTACCCCCCATGGGAGTCGACCTCTGGAAACACCATATATTTT.

This chain connects TRBV18 to TRBJ1-4; no clear D. Trimming removed 0 bases from V and 7 bases from J, with 6 bases in between. Germline V gene lookup returns CDR1 KGHSH and CDR2 LQKENI. The CDR3 length is 13 residues. The CDR3 sequence: CASSPPNGEKLFF. Written as DNA, the CDR3 is TGTGCCAGCTCACCACCAAACGGTGAAAAACTGTTTTTT.

The V call is TRBV6-1, the J call TRBJ1-6; D is uncertain. The CDR3 spans 11 residues. The V gene's germline CDR1 is MNHNS and CDR2 SASEGT. V lost 5 bases to trimming and J lost 8 bases, with 4 bases between them. This chain's CDR3 is CASSYDSPLHF. The CDR3 DNA sequence: TGTGCCAGCAGTTATGATTCACCCCTCCACTTT.

The rearrangement joins TRBV5-1 to TRBJ1-1; 7 nucleotides line up with TRBD1. Germline CDR1 is SGHRS and CDR2 is YFSETQ. The CDR3 consists of 17 residues. The V segment lost 4 bases and the J segment 0 bases; nucleotides outside the gene matches: 12. The CDR3 loop reads CASSRKGTVLMNTEAFF. Here the CDR3 DNA reads TGCGCCAGCAGCCGAAAGGGGACAGTGCTCATGAACACTGAAGCTTTCTTT.

V gene TRBV11-3 combines with J gene TRBJ2-1, with TRBD1 identical over 8 bases. The junction had 3 bases not matched to a gene; V was cut back by 5 bases and J by 6 bases. Germline CDR1 reads SGHNT; CDR2 reads YENEEA. There are 13 residues in the CDR3. The CDR3: CASSQGQGNEQFF. CDR3 coding DNA: TGTGCCAGCAGCCAAGGACAGGGCAATGAGCAGTTCTTC. The variable domain in full, with the rest retrieved from reference TRBV11-3 and TRBJ2-1, is EAGVVQSPRYKIIEKKQPVAFWCNPISGHNTLYWYLQNLGQGPELLIRYENEEAVDDSQLPKDRFSAERLKGVDSTLKIQPAELGDSAVYLCASSQGQGNEQFFGPGTRLTVL.

In its sample, this clone was seen once. The chain uses TRBV6-5 and TRBJ1-5; D gene ambiguous. Trimming took 7 bases from V and 7 from J, leaving 14 bases between them. Looked up from germline, CDR1 is MNHEY and CDR2 is SVGAGI. The CDR3 runs to 13 residues. CDR3 loop: CASITRGDQPQHF. The DNA for the CDR3 is TGTGCCAGCATTACGCGGGGTGACCAGCCCCAGCATTTT.